This T cell receptor (beta chain) came from a study of identical twins. This CDR3 spans 18 amino acids. Germline-derived CDR1 and CDR2 are SGHVS and FNYEAQ. Trimming cost V 2 bases and J 2 bases; bases outside gene matches: 7. Whole-study results and caveats: Those out-of-frame alpha sequences shared by twins showed an excess of low generation probability. Memory repertoires lacked the insertion deficit that abundant cord blood beta clonotypes showed. Model-predicted out-of-frame TCR alpha sharing fell below observed values in monozygotic twins.

TCRdb re-derived calls from the 5' RACE reads in MiXCR, one entry per CDR3 protein. The table lists some 690,000 distinct CDR3 sequences, 21% of them singletons. A remark on this clonotype: The target antigen is unknown.

In addition, the sample was reused for a study of T cells expressing NK-cell markers. That study reports: Among four donors, these clonotypes also ranked first in the CD3+CD56-NKG2C+ fraction.

V gene TRBV7-6 combines with J gene TRBJ2-3, with 13 bases lining up with TRBD2. This clonotype was sampled from a woman between 18 and 29 years old in good health. Sequenced material: PBMCs. The CDR3 is CASSLLLAGGPNTDTQYF. CDR3 DNA sequence: TGTGCCAGCAGCTTACTACTAGCGGGGGGGCCGAACACAGATACGCAGTATTTT.